One TCR beta chain is described in this entry. The antigen is undetermined. The table came from immunoSEQ multiplex PCR; TCRdb's copy has only in-frame clones and leaves some out. The sample has over 30,000 clones; 78% are singletons. The data derive from a study of T cells in localized non-small cell lung cancer. V lost 7 bases and J lost 5, with 11 bases in between. This CDR3 has 13 amino acids. Germline CDR1 SNHLY, CDR2 FYNNEI. Overall study findings and caveats: Adjacent uninvolved lung had the highest clonality, suggesting focused antigen responses. Blood T cell density predicted longer survival; adjacent-lung clonality, shorter. As only one tumor region underwent sequencing, heterogeneity remains possible. Across samples, adjacent lung featured a median around 60 of the top 100 tumor clones.

This material consisted of peripheral blood, taken before any cancer treatment. The chain links TRBV2 to TRBJ1-4, with D uncertain. The sequence was obtained from a male donor aged 60 or over with stage II squamous cell lung carcinoma. CDR3 bases: TGTGCCAGCATCCTCAGGCCAAATGAAAAACTGTTTTTT. Its protein is CASILRPNEKLFF.